The clone carrying this TCR beta chain was picked up one time. Its antigen is not known. TCRdb's table, derived via immunoSEQ multiplex PCR, lists solely in-frame clones and lacks some. Of about 61,000 clones listed, roughly 90% are singletons. This record comes from a study of OX40 agonist ivuxolimab in advanced cancers. Study information: Patients in the trial were receiving intravenous ivuxolimab every 2 weeks, at doses of 0.01 to 10 mg/kg.

The CDR3 is made up of 18 amino acids. The germline V gene has CDR1 SGHDN and CDR2 FVKESK. Trimming took 4 bases from V and 3 from J; bases not matched to a gene: 9. Points from the study as a whole: The 0.1-3.0 mg/kg partial responders had among the lowest clonal expansion.

This TCR came from an adult with an advanced solid tumor such as melanoma, head and neck, liver or kidney cancer. The V call is TRBV14, the J call TRBJ2-1; 13 nucleotides line up with TRBD2. The sequencing used CD4+ or CD8+ T cells sorted from blood, collected in a trial of the OX40 agonist ivuxolimab. The CDR3 DNA is TGTGCCAGCAGCCCTGAAGGACTAGCGGGAGTGGACTACAATGAGCAGTTCTTC. This gives the protein CASSPEGLAGVDYNEQFF.